This T cell receptor (beta chain) stems from a study of spatial heterogeneity in lung cancer. One entry per CDR3 protein, called by TCRdb with MiXCR from the 5' RACE reads. The sample lists 50,000 to 65,000 distinct CDR3 sequences, more than 7% occurring once. This clonotype appeared many times. Time point reported: sample taken at primary tumor resection. Unsorted tumor, nontumor lung tissue or cryopreserved PBMC supplied the whole RNA. Patients with untreated early-stage non-small cell lung cancer, numbering around 72, were the donors. The CDR3 is 14 amino acids. Germline loops: CDR1 MNHEY, CDR2 SMNVEV (reference sequence).

The chain has TRBV27 and TRBJ2-1; 8 positions match TRBD2. This specimen consisted of PBMCs, obtained at surgery. The sequence was collected from a female donor with early-stage non-small cell lung cancer. CDR3 loop: CGAGEALKYNEQFF. The CDR3 region has the DNA TGTGGAGCGGGGGAGGCTCTTAAATACAATGAGCAGTTCTTC.